This entry features one TCR beta chain sequence. Methods used by the authors: The authors estimated nucleated cell counts from reference gene primer amplification. Sequencing was performed with immunoSEQ multiplex PCR; in TCRdb, only in-frame clones are kept and a portion is missing. V, J and clone size derive from that table, while D and trimming were established from the DNA sequence. The table has 130,000 or so clones, over 70% seen once. This specimen comes from a study of blood T cell repertoires in COVID-19. On the study more broadly: Collection of acute and convalescent COVID-19 samples took place in the United States, Italy and Spain. PBMCs, B-cell-depleted T cells, or T cells were the source of the cDNA or gDNA that made up the material.

Germline CDR1 and CDR2: MDHEN and SYDVKM. The CDR3 sequence is 14 residues long. Trimming removed 2 bases from V and 1 base from J, with 9 bases in between. The specimen sequenced was peripheral blood. This chain uses TRBV28 with TRBJ2-7, with D perhaps matching TRBD2 (5 bases). This clonotype was sampled from a man between 60 and 75 years old with active or convalescent COVID-19. The DNA for the CDR3 is TGTGCCAGCAGTTTAGTTACTAGTTCCTACGAGCAGTACTTC. It yields the protein CASSLVTSSYEQYF.